The 26 T cell receptor beta chains listed next were all sequenced from one sample in a study of vaccination and CD4 T cells after COVID-19. The Oncomine TCR Beta short-read assay generated sequence data from the DNA of cultured CD4+ T cells. Via MiXCR, TCRdb re-called the PCR reads, giving one row per CDR3 protein. The sample carries about 4,400 distinct CDR3 sequences, about 20% recorded once. As for treatment: roughly 11-day PBMC culture with coronavirus spike peptide pools or control peptides (ViraFEST assay). For these TCRs, the target antigens are not known. Sample: CD4+ T cells from blood, cultured in vitro. These receptors all stem from a human donor who had recovered from COVID-19.

By share, this clonotype counts as medium-sized (0.01 to 0.1%). The rearrangement joins TRBV10-2 to TRBJ2-3; 16 bases match TRBD2. V lost 6 bases, J lost 3 bases, and 9 bases stayed unmatched. The CDR3 spans 18 residues. CDR1 and CDR2 (germline): WSHSY, SAAADI. CDR3 nucleotides: TGCGCCAGCAGCTCGGGACTAGCGGGGGGGCATATAACAGATACGCAGTATTTT. Protein product: CASSSGLAGGHITDTQYF.

As concerns this clonotype: A read error may be the cause here, since a much bigger clone is one base away. CDR3 bases: TGTGCCAGCAGGTTCACGAGCGGTTCTAGCACAGATACGCAGCATTTT. It specifies CASRFTSGSSTDTQHF. The J gene is TRBJ2-3, the V gene TRBV6-1; unclear D gene. The assigned J gene may be wrong: the sequence end matches TRBJ1-5 better. Germline V gene lookup returns CDR1 MNHNS and CDR2 SASEGT. The CDR3 contains 16 residues.

This clonotype showed up just once. The chain links TRBV19 to TRBJ1-2; tentative D call: TRBD1 (6 bases). Germline CDR1 reads LNHDA; CDR2 reads SQIVND (reference sequence). The CDR3 runs 12 residues. V lost 7 bases, J lost 6 bases, and 12 bases lay in between. The DNA of the CDR3 is TGTGCCAGTACGAACAGGGAAGATGGCTACACCTTC. Amino acid sequence: CASTNREDGYTF.

This clonotype was counted a few times. V and J are TRBV16 and TRBJ1-2; possibly TRBD1 for D (5 bases). V was pared by 0 bases and J by 8 bases, with 10 bases between. Germline values: CDR1 KGHSY, CDR2 FQNENV. This CDR3 is 13 amino acids long. The CDR3 sequence: CASSQSRVEGYTF. CDR3 nucleotides: TGTGCCAGCAGCCAATCCAGGGTAGAAGGCTACACCTTC.

This clonotype was seen only a few times. The rearrangement links TRBV30 to TRBJ2-1; D gene ambiguous. Germline V lookup: CDR1 GTSNPN, CDR2 SVGIG (reference sequence). The CDR3 covers 11 residues. Trimming left V 1 base short and J 6 bases short, with 4 bases between. The CDR3 DNA follows: TGTGCCTGGAGTGCTCTCAATGAGCAGTTCTTC. This codes for CAWSALNEQFF. The full variable domain, with the rest looked up from reference TRBV30 and TRBJ2-1, is SQTIHQWPATLVQPVGSPLSLECTVEGTSNPNLYWYRQAAGRGLQLLFYSVGIGQISSEVPQNLSASRPQDRQFILSSKKLLLSDSGFYLCAWSALNEQFFGPGTRLTVL.

This clonotype was observed a few times. This rearrangement joins TRBV5-1 to TRBJ2-3, with 7 nucleotides matching TRBD1. CDR3 length: 21 residues. The V gene's germline CDR1 is SGHRS and CDR2 YFSETQ. Unmatched junction bases numbered 21, after V lost 0 bases and J lost 2 bases. The CDR3 here is CASSLGEPIATRDSSTDTQYF. CDR3 bases: TGCGCCAGCAGCTTGGGGGAGCCCATTGCGACGAGGGACAGCTCCACAGATACGCAGTATTTT.

This sequence joins TRBV6-5 and TRBJ1-2; no clear D gene. CDR3 size: 14 residues. CDR1 is MNHEY and CDR2 is SVGAGI in the germline V gene. The V and J ends lost 0 bases and 2 bases respectively, with 7 bases between them. CDR3 residues: CASSYSRRNYGYTF. The CDR3 region has the DNA TGTGCCAGCAGTTACTCGAGACGGAACTATGGCTACACCTTC.

In the case of this clonotype: This clone may be a read error of a much larger clone one base away. The rearrangement joins TRBV7-9 to TRBJ1-1; D unresolved. The CDR3 covers 14 residues. CDR1 SEHNR and CDR2 FQNEAQ come from the germline V gene (reference sequence). The CDR3: CASSAEARHTGAFF. The CDR3 nucleotides are TGTGCCAGCAGCGCCGAAGCCAGGCACACTGGAGCTTTCTTT.

The chain uses TRBV30 and TRBJ2-1; 10 positions match TRBD1. Germline values: CDR1 GTSNPN, CDR2 SVGIG (reference sequence). The CDR3 is 16 amino acids. After removal of 1 base from V and 6 bases from J, the junction contained 9 bases not matched to a gene. The DNA for the CDR3 is TGTGCCTGGAGTGCGGGACAGGGGTTGAAGCGCAATGAGCAGTTCTTC. Amino acid sequence: CAWSAGQGLKRNEQFF.

V usage is TRBV6-1 and J usage is TRBJ2-1, with D perhaps TRBD2 (7 bases). Trimming removed 6 bases at V and 3 bases at J, with 15 bases between. The CDR3 has 15 amino acids. CDR1 and CDR2 (germline): MNHNS, SASEGT. Written as DNA, the CDR3 is TGTGCCAGCAGAATACGGGGGGCGGGCTACAATGAGCAGTTCTTC. This translates into CASRIRGAGYNEQFF.

This clonotype qualifies as medium-sized. The chain links TRBV20-1 to TRBJ1-5; 9 positions match TRBD1. J was trimmed by 4 bases and V by 6 bases; bases with no gene match: 16. This CDR3 region has 17 residues. CDR1 is DFQATT and CDR2 is SNEGSKA in the germline V gene (reference sequence). The CDR3 here is CSALLGQGNLGNQPQHF. The CDR3 bases are TGCAGTGCGCTACTGGGACAGGGTAATTTGGGGAATCAGCCCCAGCATTTT.

This clonotype was picked up a small number of times. V is TRBV6-1 and J is TRBJ2-7, with a tentative D call TRBD1 (6 bases). This CDR3 spans 14 amino acids. V was trimmed by 7 bases and J by 6 bases, leaving 19 bases between them. Germline V gene data show CDR1 as MNHNS and CDR2 as SASEGT. This CDR3 is CASIWTPGAGEQYF. CDR3 in DNA: TGTGCCAGCATTTGGACTCCAGGGGCGGGCGAGCAGTACTTC.

This clonotype is medium-sized. The chain links TRBV5-6 to TRBJ1-4; a possible D gene is TRBD1 (6 bases). The CDR3 contains 13 residues. V gave up 4 bases and J gave up 8 bases, with 12 bases separating them. Germline V gene lookup returns CDR1 SGHDT and CDR2 YYEEEE. CDR3 DNA sequence: TGTGCCAGCAGCCGTGCCGGGGGCGAAAAACTGTTTTTT. Amino acids: CASSRAGGEKLFF.

This clonotype was seen a few times. J is TRBJ1-6 and V is TRBV27; tentatively, D is TRBD1 (5 bases). Per the germline V gene, CDR1 is MNHEY and CDR2 is SMNVEV (reference sequence). CDR3 length equals 12 residues. V lost 4 bases to trimming and J lost 14 bases, with 12 bases between them. The CDR3 sequence: CASSSQDYALHF. CDR3 nucleotides: TGTGCCAGCAGTTCACAGGACTACGCCCTCCACTTT.

The rearrangement joins TRBV4-1 to TRBJ1-5; 7 bases fit TRBD1. J gave up 7 bases and V 3 bases, and 18 bases lay outside the gene matches. CDR1 is MGHRA and CDR2 is YSYEKL in the germline V gene. The CDR3 is 18 amino acids. Here the CDR3 reads CASSHDPLGTVGKQPQHF. CDR3 coding DNA: TGCGCCAGCAGCCATGACCCCCTAGGGACAGTAGGAAAACAGCCCCAGCATTTT.

V is TRBV30 and J is TRBJ2-5; D might be TRBD2 (6 bases). V lost 4 bases to trimming and J lost 4 bases, with 22 bases between them. The germline V gene encodes CDR1 GTSNPN and CDR2 SVGIG (reference sequence). CDR3 length: 16 amino acids. CDR3 region: CAWTPNGLRLGETQYF. The CDR3 coding sequence is TGTGCCTGGACCCCTAACGGACTAAGATTAGGAGAGACCCAGTACTTC.

This chain joins TRBV25-1 and TRBJ1-2; no clear D. The germline V gene encodes CDR1 MGHDK and CDR2 SYGVNS. CDR3 length: 13 amino acids. V was clipped by 7 bases and J by 2 bases, with 11 bases between them. The CDR3 loop reads CASIGDPNYGYTF. As DNA, the CDR3 is TGTGCCAGCATCGGCGACCCGAACTATGGCTACACCTTC.

This clonotype has only a few counts. This chain connects TRBV5-4 to TRBJ1-6; D possibly corresponds to TRBD1 (6 bases). Between the trimmed V and J ends, which lost 0 bases and 9 bases, there was a span of 10 bases. Germline assignment: CDR1 SGHNT and CDR2 YYREEE (reference sequence). CDR3 length: 14 amino acids. The CDR3 sequence: CASSLAGVSSPLHF. The CDR3 bases are TGTGCCAGCAGCTTGGCAGGGGTTAGTTCACCCCTCCACTTT.

This chain links TRBV20-1 with TRBJ2-5, with 14 bases lining up with TRBD2. The germline gives CDR1 DFQATT, CDR2 SNEGSKA (reference sequence). V gave up 3 bases and J gave up 2 bases; unmatched junction bases: 2. The CDR3 runs 15 residues. The CDR3 loop is CSASRLAGGQETQYF. In nucleotides, the CDR3 is TGCAGTGCTAGTCGACTAGCGGGGGGGCAAGAGACCCAGTACTTC.

Only a few counts were recorded for this clonotype. This rearrangement joins TRBV6-1 to TRBJ2-2; tentatively, D is TRBD1 (6 bases). Germline assignment: CDR1 MNHNS and CDR2 SASEGT. The CDR3 totals 12 residues. Trimming removed 10 bases at V and 4 bases at J, with 10 bases between. The CDR3 region is CATARGTGELFF. The CDR3 DNA reads as TGTGCCACCGCCAGGGGCACCGGGGAGCTGTTTTTT.

This clonotype came up a few times. The genes are TRBV12-1 and TRBJ2-2; the table's D call TRBD1 went unverified against the DNA. TRBV12-1 is a pseudogene segment. There are 17 residues in the CDR3. The CDR3 sequence is CASSFSVSPTNTGELFF. The CDR3 DNA reads TGTGCCAGCAGCTTTAGCGTTTCGCCCACGAACACCGGGGAGCTGTTTTTT.

This clonotype was recorded a few times. The rearrangement uses TRBV30 and TRBJ2-1, with 7 bases matching TRBD2. CDR1 and CDR2 from the germline V gene are GTSNPN and SVGIG (reference sequence). V gave up 3 bases and J gave up 9 bases; unmatched junction bases: 14. The CDR3 runs 15 residues. This CDR3 is CAWRGGSGFTGEQFF. The CDR3 DNA sequence: TGTGCCTGGAGGGGGGGTAGCGGGTTCACTGGTGAGCAGTTCTTC.

The chain combines TRBV12-5 with TRBJ2-7; no clear D gene. V was shortened by 2 bases and J by 3 bases, with 2 bases between the two germline ends. From germline, CDR1 is LGHNT and CDR2 FRNRAP. The CDR3 runs 11 residues. DNA of the CDR3: TGTGCTAGTGGTTTGAACTACGAGCAGTACTTC. Amino acids: CASGLNYEQYF.

The chain joins TRBV4-2 to TRBJ1-5; D perhaps matches TRBD1 (5 bases). The V end was cut by 0 bases, the J end by 6 bases, with 9 bases between. This CDR3 comprises 14 residues. The germline V gene encodes CDR1 LGHNA and CDR2 YNFKEQ. The CDR3 reads CASSQDEGTQPQHF. The CDR3 nucleotides read TGTGCCAGCAGCCAAGATGAAGGGACTCAGCCCCAGCATTTT.

This clonotype showed up just a few times. The chain links TRBV20-1 to TRBJ2-1, with 7 bases lining up with TRBD1. V lost 6 bases to trimming and J lost 6 bases; unmatched junction nucleotides: 2. The length of the CDR3 is 11 residues. CDR1 and CDR2 from the germline V gene are DFQATT and SNEGSKA (reference sequence). The CDR3 nucleotides are TGCAGTGCCGACAGGGCCAATGAGCAGTTCTTC. Translating gives CSADRANEQFF.

This sequence joins TRBV19 and TRBJ1-4; D is possibly TRBD1 (5 bases). Germline CDR1 reads LNHDA; CDR2 reads SQIVND (reference sequence). Trimming took 8 bases from V and 10 from J, leaving 11 bases between them. CDR3 length equals 11 residues. For the CDR3, the DNA is TGTGCCAGTCGAGGGGATCTAAAACTGTTTTTT. It is translated as CASRGDLKLFF.